The clone carrying this T cell receptor (beta chain) showed up many times. Library construction involved attaching unique molecular identifiers to individual cDNA molecules, which allowed quantitative, reproducible TCR counting. TCRdb reanalysed the reads using MiXCR and keeps one entry per CDR3 protein. Of about 120,000 distinct CDR3 sequences in the sample, less than 10% were seen once. Germline-derived CDR1 and CDR2 are SGDLS and YYNGEE. V was clipped by 0 bases and J by 3 bases, with 10 bases between them. CDR3 length: 15 residues. The sample originates from a study of human T cells and chemical hapten exposure. From whole blood left unfractionated, total RNA was extracted.

This sequence joins TRBV9 and TRBJ1-5, with D perhaps TRBD1 (5 bases). The clonotype comes from a human donor in good health. Some clones in this sample may be carry-over from other donors' samples. Sequencing was done on a sample of whole blood. The CDR3 nucleotides read TGTGCCAGCAGCGTAGGCTACAGGTACAATCAGCCCCAGCATTTT. Protein: CASSVGYRYNQPQHF.